A selection of T cell receptor beta chains follows, all from one sample in a study of shared clonotypes between healthy human individuals. Repertoires were generated with immunoSEQ multiplex PCR, while TCRdb's copy carries only in-frame clones and drops some. The sample has some 600,000 clones; 95% to 97% are singletons. Sequencing was done on a sample of naive CD8+ T cells sorted from blood. All receptors derive from a woman in her thirties in good health. CDR3s include the opening cysteine and the closing phenylalanine or tryptophan. The D gene is left open where the match is weak. Expanded clones are given a class, and other clones once, few, many or no size at all.

j_gene	v_gene	abundance	d_gene	CDR3nt	CDR3aa
TRBJ2-1	TRBV27	-	TRBD2	TGTGCCAGCCTAGCGGGAGGGCCTAGCTCCTACAATGAGCAGTTCTTC	CASLAGGPSSYNEQFF
TRBJ1-5	TRBV28	-	-	TGTGCCAGCAGAGGGGAAAGGAGGCTTGAGCCCCAGCATTTT	CASRGERRLEPQHF
TRBJ2-7	TRBV6-1	-	-	TGTGCCAGCAGTGAGGGGCTCTCCTACGAGCAGTACTTC	CASSEGLSYEQYF
TRBJ1-2	TRBV5-6	-	TRBD1	TGTGCCAGCACCCTATACAGGGGCGGAGAGGGCTACACCTTC	CASTLYRGGEGYTF
TRBJ2-1	TRBV28	-	TRBD2	TGTGCCAGCACCCAGCAAGCGGGAGAAAGTAATGAGCAGTTCTTC	CASTQQAGESNEQFF
TRBJ2-1	TRBV10-3	-	TRBD2	TGTGCCATCAGATTAGCGGGAGAAAACAATGAGCAGTTCTTC	CAIRLAGENNEQFF
TRBJ2-1	TRBV4-1	-	-	TGCGCCAGCAGCCCCCAAAGTGGGGTTGACGATGAGCAGTTCTTC	CASSPQSGVDDEQFF
TRBJ2-1	TRBV9	-	TRBD2	TGTGCCAGCAGCGGCCCAGCGGGAAAAGGTAATGAGCAGTTCTTC	CASSGPAGKGNEQFF
TRBJ1-2	TRBV29-1	-	-	TGCAGCGTTGAAGATCCGGTAACAGCCACTTCGGGCTATGGCTACACCTTC	CSVEDPVTATSGYGYTF
TRBJ2-7	TRBV7-2	-	-	TGTGCCAGCAGCTTAATACCTACAGGGAACTACGAGCAGTACTTC	CASSLIPTGNYEQYF
TRBJ1-6	TRBV14	-	-	TGTGCCAGCAGCCGTTCGGACAGCTGGAATTCACCCCTCCACTTT	CASSRSDSWNSPLHF
TRBJ2-7	TRBV13	-	-	TGTGCCAGCAGCTTTAGCTTAGCGGAGAGCTCCTACGAGCAGTACTTC	CASSFSLAESSYEQYF
TRBJ1-2	TRBV11-2	-	TRBD1	TGTGCCAGCAGCTTAAAACCGACAGGGGACGGCTACACCTTC	CASSLKPTGDGYTF
TRBJ2-7	TRBV7-9	-	TRBD1	TGTGCCAGCAGCTTAGCTCTCGGGGACAGGAGGGAGCAGTACTTC	CASSLALGDRREQYF
TRBJ2-7	TRBV7-9	-	TRBD1	TGTGCCAGCAGCCCAGTCGGGACAGTCTACGAGCAGTACTTC	CASSPVGTVYEQYF
TRBJ2-3	TRBV28	-	TRBD2	TGTGCCAGCAGTTTCAGACTAGCGGGAGATACGCAGTATTTT	CASSFRLAGDTQYF
TRBJ2-3	TRBV5-1	-	-	TGCGCCAGCAGACCCGAGGGGGGTCGTGATACGCAGTATTTT	CASRPEGGRDTQYF
TRBJ1-5	TRBV27	-	-	TGTGCCAGCAGTTTATCGAGTTTGAGGGCTGGTCAGCCCCAGCATTTT	CASSLSSLRAGQPQHF
TRBJ2-2	TRBV28	-	-	TGTGCCAGCAGTCTATGGGGTCTGAACACCGGGGAGCTGTTTTTT	CASSLWGLNTGELFF
TRBJ2-5	TRBV7-6	once	-	TGTGCCAGCAGCTTATTTAGGGGGCAAGAGACCCAGTACTTC	CASSLFRGQETQYF
TRBJ2-3	TRBV19	-	TRBD2	TGTGCCAGTAGTTTAACGGGAGGAATGGATACGCAGTATTTT	CASSLTGGMDTQYF
TRBJ2-2	TRBV25-1	-	-	TGTGCCAGCAGTCAAAGACTAGACGGCGGGGAGCTGTTTTTT	CASSQRLDGGELFF
TRBJ2-7	TRBV4-1	-	-	TGCGCCAGCAGCCCGTCAGGGGGACTCCTGTCCTACGAGCAGTACTTC	CASSPSGGLLSYEQYF
TRBJ2-7	TRBV27	-	-	TGTGCCTCTAGGGATCAATCCTACCGGGCGAAGCAGTACTTC	CASRDQSYRAKQYF
TRBJ2-1	TRBV6-1	-	-	TGTGCCAGCAGTGGGGGCAATGAGCAGTTCTTC	CASSGGNEQFF
TRBJ2-3	TRBV5-4	-	-	TGTGCCAGCAGCTTGATACTAGCCACAGATACGCAGTATTTT	CASSLILATDTQYF
TRBJ2-2	TRBV19	-	-	TGTGCCAGTAGTAGAGTAACACAGGGTGGGCGGAGGGAGCTGTTTTTT	CASSRVTQGGRRELFF
TRBJ1-2	TRBV5-6	-	-	TGTGCCAGCAGCTTGGAGGAGCATTATGGCTACACCTTC	CASSLEEHYGYTF
TRBJ2-3	TRBV28	once	-	TGTGCCAGCAGTTTATCAGGGACAGATACGCAGTATTTT	CASSLSGTDTQYF
TRBJ2-5	TRBV28	-	-	TGTGCCAGCAGTTTTCGGACAGCCCGATTTGCGACCCAGTACTTC	CASSFRTARFATQYF
TRBJ2-3	TRBV27	once	TRBD2	TGTGCCAGCACTTCTCGGTGGGGTAGCGGGACCAAACGAACAGATACGCAGTATTTT	CASTSRWGSGTKRTDTQYF